Here is one T cell receptor beta chain with its context. How the authors handled the data: Estimation of nucleated cell counts was performed using reference gene primer amplification. Profiled with immunoSEQ multiplex PCR; TCRdb holds only in-frame clones, not every one. The V and J calls and clone size come from that table; D and trimming were worked out from the DNA. Here the sample spans approximately 180,000 clones, approximately 90% being singletons. This sample was included in a study of blood T cell repertoires in COVID-19. For the study at large: Sources were T cells, B-cell-depleted T cells, or PBMCs; the material itself was cDNA or gDNA.

Unmatched junction bases numbered 2, after V lost 3 bases and J lost 7 bases. CDR1 is MNHEY and CDR2 is SMNVEV in the germline V gene (reference sequence). CDR3 length: 13 amino acids. Sequencing used peripheral blood. This receptor was taken from a human donor in a cohort sampled during active COVID-19. The gene calls are TRBV27 and TRBJ2-2; 7 bases agree with TRBD2. This CDR3 reads CASSLASGGELFF. The CDR3 bases are TGTGCCAGCAGTTTGGCTAGCGGCGGGGAGCTGTTTTTT.